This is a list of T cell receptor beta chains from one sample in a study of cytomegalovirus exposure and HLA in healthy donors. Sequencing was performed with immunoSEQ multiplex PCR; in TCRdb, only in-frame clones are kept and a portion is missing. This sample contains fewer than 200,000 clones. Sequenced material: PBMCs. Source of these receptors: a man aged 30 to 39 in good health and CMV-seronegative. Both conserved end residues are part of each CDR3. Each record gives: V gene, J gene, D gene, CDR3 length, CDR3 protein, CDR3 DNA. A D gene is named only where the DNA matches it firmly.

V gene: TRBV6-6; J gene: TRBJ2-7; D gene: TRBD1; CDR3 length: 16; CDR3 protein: CASSYSGQGLQSEQYF; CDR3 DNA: TGTGCCAGCAGTTACTCGGGACAGGGCCTACAAAGCGAGCAGTACTTC
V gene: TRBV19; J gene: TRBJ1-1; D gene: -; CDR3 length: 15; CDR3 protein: CASSIPEGSGTEAFF; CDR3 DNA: TGTGCCAGTAGTATCCCAGAGGGCAGTGGCACTGAAGCTTTCTTT
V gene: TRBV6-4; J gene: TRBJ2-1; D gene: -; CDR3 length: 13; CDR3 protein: CASRESHSNEQFF; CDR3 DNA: TGTGCCAGCAGGGAGAGTCACTCTAATGAGCAGTTCTTC
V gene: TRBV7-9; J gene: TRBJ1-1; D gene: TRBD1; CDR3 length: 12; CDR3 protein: CASSPGQIEAFF; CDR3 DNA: TGTGCCAGCAGCCCGGGACAGATTGAAGCTTTCTTT
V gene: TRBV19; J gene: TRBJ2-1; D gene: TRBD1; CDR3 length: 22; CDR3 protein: CASSIGYSPGTGGRSSYNEQFF; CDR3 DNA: TGTGCCAGTAGTATAGGATATTCTCCCGGGACAGGGGGCCGCAGCTCCTACAATGAGCAGTTCTTC
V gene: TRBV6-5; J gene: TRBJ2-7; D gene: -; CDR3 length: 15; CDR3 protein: CASSYERPSFSEQYF; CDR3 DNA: TGTGCCAGCAGTTACGAGCGCCCCTCCTTCAGCGAGCAGTACTTC
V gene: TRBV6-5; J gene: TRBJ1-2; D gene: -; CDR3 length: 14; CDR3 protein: CASRQQGVNYGYTF; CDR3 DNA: TGTGCCAGCAGACAACAGGGAGTTAACTATGGCTACACCTTC
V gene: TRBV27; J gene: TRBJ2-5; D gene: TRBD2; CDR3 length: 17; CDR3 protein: CASSSLRSGGIQETQYF; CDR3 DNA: TGTGCCAGCAGTTCCCTGAGGAGCGGGGGGATACAAGAGACCCAGTACTTC
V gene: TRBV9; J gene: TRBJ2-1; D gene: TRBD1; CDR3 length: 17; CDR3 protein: CASSVVEQGAFYNEQFF; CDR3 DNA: TGTGCCAGCAGCGTAGTCGAACAGGGGGCTTTCTACAATGAGCAGTTCTTC
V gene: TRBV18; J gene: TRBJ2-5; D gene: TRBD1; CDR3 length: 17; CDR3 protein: CASSPPSNRDRVETQYF; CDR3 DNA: TGTGCCAGCTCACCACCGTCGAACCGGGACAGGGTGGAGACCCAGTACTTC
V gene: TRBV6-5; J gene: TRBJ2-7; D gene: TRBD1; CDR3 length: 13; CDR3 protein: CASRGDSNYEQYF; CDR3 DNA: TGTGCCAGCAGGGGGGACAGTAACTACGAGCAGTACTTC
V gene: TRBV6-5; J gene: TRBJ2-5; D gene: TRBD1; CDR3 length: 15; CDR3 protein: CASSYRDRGQETQYF; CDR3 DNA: TGTGCCAGCAGTTACAGGGACAGGGGACAAGAGACCCAGTACTTC
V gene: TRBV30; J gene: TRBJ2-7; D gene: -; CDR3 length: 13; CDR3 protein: CAWSLGTSYEQYF; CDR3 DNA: TGTGCCTGGAGTCTCGGGACAAGCTACGAGCAGTACTTC
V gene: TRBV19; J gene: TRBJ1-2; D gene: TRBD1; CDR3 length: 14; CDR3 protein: CASSPRTGAGGYTF; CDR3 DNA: TGTGCCAGTAGTCCGAGGACAGGCGCGGGGGGCTACACCTTC
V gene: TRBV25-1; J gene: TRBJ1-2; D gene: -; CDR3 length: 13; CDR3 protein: CASSERGGHGYTF; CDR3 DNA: TGTGCCAGCAGTGAAAGAGGGGGACATGGCTACACCTTC
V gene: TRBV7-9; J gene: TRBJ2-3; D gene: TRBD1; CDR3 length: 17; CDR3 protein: CANGGRQGAEAADTQYF; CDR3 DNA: TGTGCCAACGGGGGACGACAGGGGGCCGAGGCCGCAGATACGCAGTATTTT
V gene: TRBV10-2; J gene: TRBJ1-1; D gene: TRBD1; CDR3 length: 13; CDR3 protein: CASSLDRGTEAFF; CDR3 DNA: TGCGCCAGCAGCCTAGACAGGGGCACTGAAGCTTTCTTT
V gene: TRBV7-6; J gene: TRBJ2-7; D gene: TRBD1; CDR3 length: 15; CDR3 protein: CASSTDRGLSYEQYF; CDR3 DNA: TGTGCCAGCAGTACAGACAGGGGGCTGTCCTACGAGCAGTACTTC
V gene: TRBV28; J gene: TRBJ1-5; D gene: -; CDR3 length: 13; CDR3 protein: CASRKQGNQPQHF; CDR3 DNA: TGTGCCAGCAGGAAACAGGGCAATCAGCCCCAGCATTTT
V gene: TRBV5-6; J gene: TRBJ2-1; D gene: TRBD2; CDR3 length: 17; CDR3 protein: CASSPTTSGGPYNEQFF; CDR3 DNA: TGTGCCAGCAGCCCCACGACTAGCGGGGGACCGTACAATGAGCAGTTCTTC
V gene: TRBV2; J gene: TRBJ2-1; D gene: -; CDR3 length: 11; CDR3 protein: CASSDRDEQFF; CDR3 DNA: TGTGCCAGCAGTGACAGGGATGAGCAGTTCTTC
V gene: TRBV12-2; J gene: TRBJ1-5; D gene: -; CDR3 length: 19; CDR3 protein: CASRANPDGAGWGNQPQHF; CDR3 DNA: TGTGCAAGTCGGGCTAACCCTGACGGAGCAGGGTGGGGCAATCAGCCCCAGCATTTT
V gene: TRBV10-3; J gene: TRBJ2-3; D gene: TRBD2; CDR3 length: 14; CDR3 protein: CAILRGGSTDTQYF; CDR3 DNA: TGTGCCATCCTGCGCGGGGGTAGCACAGATACGCAGTATTTT
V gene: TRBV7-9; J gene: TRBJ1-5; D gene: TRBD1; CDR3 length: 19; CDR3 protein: CASSFSGTGGFRSNQPQHF; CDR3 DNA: TGTGCCAGCAGCTTTTCCGGAACAGGGGGATTTAGAAGCAATCAGCCCCAGCATTTT
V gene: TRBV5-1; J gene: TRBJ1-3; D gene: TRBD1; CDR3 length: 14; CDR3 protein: CASSLQGAGNTIYF; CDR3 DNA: TGCGCCAGCAGCTTGCAGGGGGCTGGAAACACCATATATTTT
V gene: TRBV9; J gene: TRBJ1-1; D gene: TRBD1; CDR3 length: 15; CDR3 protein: CASSVRRDRNTEAFF; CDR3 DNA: TGTGCCAGCAGCGTTAGGAGGGACAGGAACACTGAAGCTTTCTTT
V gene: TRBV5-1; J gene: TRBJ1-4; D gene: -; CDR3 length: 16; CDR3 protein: CASSLAAGPPNEKLFF; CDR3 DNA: TGCGCCAGCAGCTTGGCGGCGGGGCCGCCTAATGAAAAACTGTTTTTT
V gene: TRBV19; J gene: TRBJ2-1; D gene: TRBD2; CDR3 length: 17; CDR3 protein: CASSITSGSLSYNEQFF; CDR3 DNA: TGTGCCAGTAGTATTACTAGCGGGAGCCTCTCCTACAATGAGCAGTTCTTC
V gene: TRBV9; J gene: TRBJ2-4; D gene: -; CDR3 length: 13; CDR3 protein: CASSVSGGGSQYF; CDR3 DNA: TGTGCCAGCAGCGTATCGGGCGGAGGCTCCCAGTACTTC
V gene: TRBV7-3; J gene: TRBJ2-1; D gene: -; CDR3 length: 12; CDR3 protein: CASSTDFNEQFF; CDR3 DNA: TGTGCCAGCAGCACCGACTTCAATGAGCAGTTCTTC
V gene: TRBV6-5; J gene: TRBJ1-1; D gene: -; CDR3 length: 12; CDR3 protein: CASRSSGGEAFF; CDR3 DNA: TGTGCCAGCCGCTCCTCCGGGGGTGAAGCTTTCTTT
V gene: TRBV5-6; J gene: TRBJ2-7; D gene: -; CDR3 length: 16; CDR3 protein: CASSSEGIGRSYEQYF; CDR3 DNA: TGTGCCAGCAGCTCGGAGGGGATCGGCCGCTCCTACGAGCAGTACTTC
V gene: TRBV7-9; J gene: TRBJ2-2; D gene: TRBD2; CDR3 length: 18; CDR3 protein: CASSLPTSGRAATGELFF; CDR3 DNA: TGTGCCAGCAGCTTACCTACTAGCGGGAGGGCCGCCACCGGGGAGCTGTTTTTT
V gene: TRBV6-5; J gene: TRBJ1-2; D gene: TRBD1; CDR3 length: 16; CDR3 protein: CASSYSGGQAVDGYTF; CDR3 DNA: TGTGCCAGCAGTTACTCGGGGGGACAGGCGGTGGATGGCTACACCTTC
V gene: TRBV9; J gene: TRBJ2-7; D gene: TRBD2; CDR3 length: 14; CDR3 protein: CASSATSGSIEQYF; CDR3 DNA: TGTGCCAGCAGCGCGACTAGCGGGAGCATCGAGCAGTACTTC
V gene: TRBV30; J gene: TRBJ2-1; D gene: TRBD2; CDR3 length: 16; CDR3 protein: CAWSVGASGRIDEQFF; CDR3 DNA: TGTGCCTGGAGTGTGGGGGCTAGCGGGAGGATTGATGAGCAGTTCTTC
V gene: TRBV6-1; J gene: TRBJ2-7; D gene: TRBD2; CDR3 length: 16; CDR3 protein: CASSGPSRGGTYEQYF; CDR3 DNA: TGTGCCAGCAGTGGACCCTCTCGGGGGGGGACCTACGAGCAGTACTTC
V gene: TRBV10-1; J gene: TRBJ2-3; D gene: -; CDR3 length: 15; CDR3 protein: CASSASAVGTDTQYF; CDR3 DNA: TGCGCCAGCAGTGCCTCCGCGGTGGGCACAGATACGCAGTATTTT
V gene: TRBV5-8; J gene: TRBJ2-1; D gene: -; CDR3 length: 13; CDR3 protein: CASSLDAQRRQFF; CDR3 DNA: TGTGCCAGCAGCTTGGATGCCCAAAGGAGGCAGTTCTTC
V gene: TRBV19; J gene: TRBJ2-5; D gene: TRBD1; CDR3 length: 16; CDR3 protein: CASSNPLTGVRETQYF; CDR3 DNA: TGTGCCAGTAGTAACCCCCTGACAGGGGTACGGGAGACCCAGTACTTC
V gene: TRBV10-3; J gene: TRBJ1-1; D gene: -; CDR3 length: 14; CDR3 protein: CAISESQANTEAFF; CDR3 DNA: TGTGCCATCAGTGAGTCGCAGGCGAACACTGAAGCTTTCTTT
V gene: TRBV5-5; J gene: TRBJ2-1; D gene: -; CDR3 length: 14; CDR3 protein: CASSPAGSYNEQFF; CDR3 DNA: TGTGCCAGCAGCCCAGCCGGGTCTTACAATGAGCAGTTCTTC
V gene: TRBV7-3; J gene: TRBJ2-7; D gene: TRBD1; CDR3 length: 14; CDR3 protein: CASSLGQGAYEQYF; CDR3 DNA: TGTGCCAGCAGCTTAGGACAGGGGGCTTACGAGCAGTACTTC
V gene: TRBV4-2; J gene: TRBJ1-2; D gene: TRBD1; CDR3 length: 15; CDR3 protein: CASSQPDDRGYGYTF; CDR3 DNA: TGTGCCAGCAGCCAACCCGATGACAGGGGATATGGCTACACCTTC
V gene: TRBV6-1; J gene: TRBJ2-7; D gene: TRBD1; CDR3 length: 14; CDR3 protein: CASTSGTGFDEQYF; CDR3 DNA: TGTGCCAGCACTTCCGGGACAGGGTTTGACGAGCAGTACTTC
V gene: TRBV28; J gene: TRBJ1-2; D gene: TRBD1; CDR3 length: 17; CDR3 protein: CASSLPLLTGKVYGYTF; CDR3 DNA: TGTGCCAGCAGTTTACCCCTTTTGACAGGGAAGGTCTATGGCTACACCTTC
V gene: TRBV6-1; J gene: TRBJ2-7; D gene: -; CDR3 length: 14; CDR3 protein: CASKVGTGEYEQYF; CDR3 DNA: TGTGCCAGCAAGGTGGGGACGGGGGAATACGAGCAGTACTTC
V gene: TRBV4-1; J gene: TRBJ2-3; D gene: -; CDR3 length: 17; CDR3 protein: CASSQGVVWTSTDTQYF; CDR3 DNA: TGCGCCAGCAGCCAAGGGGTGGTTTGGACTAGCACAGATACGCAGTATTTT
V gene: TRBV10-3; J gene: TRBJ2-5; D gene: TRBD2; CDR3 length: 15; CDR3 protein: CAISDRAGGQETQYF; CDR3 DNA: TGTGCCATCAGTGATCGAGCGGGGGGGCAAGAGACCCAGTACTTC
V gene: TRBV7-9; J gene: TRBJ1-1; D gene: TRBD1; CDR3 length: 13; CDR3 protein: CASSLQGAGEAFF; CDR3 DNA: TGTGCCAGCAGCTTGCAGGGGGCAGGTGAAGCTTTCTTT